This T cell receptor (beta chain) is drawn from a study of human T cells and chemical hapten exposure. Separate cDNA molecules received unique molecular identifiers, which the library attached to them. Each CDR3 protein gets one entry after TCRdb re-called the RACE reads with MiXCR. The repertoire includes 350,000 to 450,000 distinct CDR3 sequences, around 5.5% of them detected once, and just over 2.5% sits in the top ten. The germline V gene encodes CDR1 DFQATT and CDR2 SNEGSKA (reference sequence). CDR3 length: 15 residues. The ends lost 5 bases at V and 1 base at J; junction bases unmatched: 11. There are a few counts of this clonotype. The antigen remains undetermined. As to time point: pre-sensitization, week 0. Regarding treatment: therapeutic diphenylcyclopropenone sensitization with weekly scalp DPC. Sample donors consisted of patients with alopecia, aged 18 to 70 years, who were suitable for DPC.

Overall study findings and caveats: Relative to controls, expanded TCRs formed significantly more large CDR3 similarity clusters.

The rearrangement joins TRBV20-1 to TRBJ2-7; 7 nucleotides agree with TRBD1. Material: whole blood, obtained in connection with sensitization to the hapten diphenylcyclopropenone (DPC). The source of this sequence is a woman aged 45-65 years with alopecia areata. Some clones in this sample may be carry-over from other donors' samples. CDR3 loop: CSALVPGQPSYEQYF. In DNA form, the CDR3 reads TGCAGTGCTTTAGTCCCGGGACAGCCTTCCTACGAGCAGTACTTC.